These 16 T cell receptor beta chains originate from one sample sequenced in a study of Graves' ophthalmopathy and Graves' hyperthyroidism. RNA transcripts yielded amplified TCR beta CDR3 regions. The authors performed first-round RT-PCR with HTBI primers and then a second-round multiplex PCR. MiXCR, applied by TCRdb to the multiplex PCR reads, yields one record per CDR3 protein. The sample has about 400,000 distinct CDR3 sequences, 18% seen once. The sample comprised peripheral blood. These receptors were taken from a woman aged 18-30 years with Graves' ophthalmopathy.

This clonotype has ten or more counts. The V gene is TRBV19, the J gene TRBJ1-1; maybe TRBD1 (5 bases). The germline V and J ends were trimmed by 3 bases and 4 bases, with 9 bases remaining between them. Germline V lookup: CDR1 LNHDA, CDR2 SQIVND (reference sequence). This CDR3 region has 13 residues. The CDR3 here is CASSIRVGTEAFF. The CDR3 DNA is TGTGCCAGTAGTATCAGGGTGGGCACTGAAGCTTTCTTT.

This clonotype was observed many times. This sequence joins TRBV6-5 and TRBJ2-5; 9 bases match TRBD2. With 6 bases clipped from V and 0 bases from J, the junction kept 11 bases outside the gene matches. This CDR3 has 17 amino acids. The germline CDR1 and CDR2 sequences are MNHEY and SVGAGI. The CDR3 nucleotides read TGTGCCAGCAGACAAGGACGTAGCGGGAGACACCAAGAGACCCAGTACTTC. Its translation: CASRQGRSGRHQETQYF.

This clonotype was detected a few times. The chain links TRBV27 to TRBJ1-6; 9 bases are shared with TRBD1. Trimming cost V 8 bases and J 6 bases; bases outside gene matches: 17. The CDR3 totals 18 residues. The germline V gene has CDR1 MNHEY and CDR2 SMNVEV (reference sequence). This chain's CDR3 is CASLPTGQGLDSNSPLHF. The CDR3 region has the DNA TGTGCCAGCCTCCCCACCGGACAGGGGCTAGATAGTAATTCACCCCTCCACTTT.

This clonotype was detected many times. V usage is TRBV28 and J usage is TRBJ2-2; 10 bases map to TRBD2. V trimming: 6 bases; J trimming: 4 bases; junction bases outside the gene matches: 8. In germline, CDR1 is MDHEN, CDR2 SYDVKM. The CDR3 spans 16 residues. The CDR3 sequence: CASRTSGKGFTGELFF. CDR3 nucleotide sequence: TGTGCCAGCAGAACTAGCGGGAAAGGATTCACCGGGGAGCTGTTTTTT.

There are many counts of this clonotype. V and J are TRBV7-2 and TRBJ2-4; TRBD1 matches at 9 bases. The germline gives CDR1 SGHTA, CDR2 FQGNSA. V lost 9 bases, J lost 6 bases, and 6 bases stayed unmatched. The CDR3 runs 13 residues. The CDR3 region has the DNA TGTGCCAGTAGCGCGGGACAGGGAAACATTCAGTACTTC. It is translated as CASSAGQGNIQYF.

V is TRBV6-2 or TRBV6-3 and J is TRBJ2-2, with TRBD1 matching 10 bases. Germline values: CDR1 MNHEY, CDR2 SVGEGT. CDR3 length equals 13 residues. J lost 6 bases, V lost 10 bases, and 5 bases had no gene match. CDR3 coding DNA: TGTGCCACCGGGACAGGGGATTCCGGGGAGCTGTTTTTT. Translating gives CATGTGDSGELFF.

This clonotype was detected ten times or more. The chain employs TRBV7-2 and TRBJ2-1; a weak D match, TRBD2 (5 bases). The germline CDR1 and CDR2 sequences are SGHTA and FQGNSA. V dropped 6 bases and J dropped 7 bases, with 13 bases sitting between them. This CDR3 has 13 residues. CDR3 sequence reads: CASRPTSRNEQFF. As DNA, the CDR3 is TGTGCCAGCAGGCCAACTAGTAGAAATGAGCAGTTCTTC. Filled out from reference TRBV7-2 and TRBJ2-1, the complete variable domain reads GAGVSQSPSNKVTEKGKDVELRCDPISGHTALYWYRQSLGQGLEFLIYFQGNSAPDKSGLPSDRFSAERTGGSVSTLTIQRTQQEDSAVYLCASRPTSRNEQFFGPGTRLTVL.

This clonotype turned up a few times. The chain joins TRBV9 to TRBJ2-2; 7 bases align to TRBD1. After removal of 0 bases from V and 4 bases from J, the junction contained 12 bases not matched to a gene. The germline V gene encodes CDR1 SGDLS and CDR2 YYNGEE. The CDR3 has 18 residues. The CDR3 sequence is CASSVGFQGVKSTGELFF. The CDR3 nucleotides are TGTGCCAGCAGCGTAGGGTTTCAGGGGGTCAAGTCCACCGGGGAGCTGTTTTTT.

This clonotype came up many times. A much larger clone differs from this one at a single base, so this may be a read error. The J gene is TRBJ1-1, the V gene TRBV20-1; D not certain. V was cut by 1 base and J by 1 base, with 4 bases left in between. This CDR3 contains 12 residues. Germline lookup yields CDR1 DFQATT and CDR2 SNEGSKA (reference sequence). CDR3 sequence (DNA): TGCAGTGCTAGAGTCAGGAACACTGAAGCTTTCTTT. Protein sequence: CSARVRNTEAFF.

The chain uses TRBV6-2 or TRBV6-3 and TRBJ1-1; weak D call: TRBD1 (6 bases). Trimming stripped 6 bases from V and 2 bases from J, with 13 bases between. The CDR3 has 14 residues. CDR1 and CDR2 from the germline V gene are MNHEY and SVGEGT. CDR3: CASRSSTGNTEAFF. In DNA form, the CDR3 reads TGTGCCAGCAGATCTTCGACAGGCAACACTGAAGCTTTCTTT.

This clonotype was observed a few times. The chain couples TRBV6-2 or TRBV6-3 to TRBJ2-6, with D tentatively TRBD1 or TRBD2 (5 bases each). This CDR3 has 18 amino acids. Germline lookup yields CDR1 MNHEY and CDR2 SVGEGT. V was clipped by 6 bases and J by 0 bases, with 18 bases between them. CDR3 DNA sequence: TGTGCCAGCAGGCGATTCAGGACTGACAGCTCTGGGGCCAACGTCCTGACTTTC. Protein: CASRRFRTDSSGANVLTF.

In this sample, this clonotype turned up many times. The rearrangement uses TRBV7-9 and TRBJ2-2, with 9 bases lining up with TRBD1. There are 15 residues in the CDR3. J was trimmed by 1 base and V by 6 bases; bases with no gene match: 3. Per the germline V gene, CDR1 is SEHNR and CDR2 is FQNEAQ (reference sequence). Written as DNA, the CDR3 is TGTGCCAGCAGGACGACAGGGGGGAACACCGGGGAGCTGTTTTTT. Translation gives CASRTTGGNTGELFF.

To note about this clonotype: At one end, the junction sequence differs from germline, possibly due to a read error. The chain combines TRBV27 with TRBJ1-6; no definite D call. The CDR3 is 15 residues long. Germline-derived CDR1 and CDR2 are MNHEY and SMNVEV (reference sequence). CDR3 protein: CASILSRPRSSPLHF. The CDR3 nucleotides read TGTGCCAGCATTTTATCCCGCCCTAGATCGTCACCCCTCCACTTT.

As concerns this clonotype: This may come from a read error, since a much larger clone is one base off. J is TRBJ1-3 and V is TRBV30; D is possibly TRBD1 (5 bases). The length of the CDR3 is 12 residues. In germline, CDR1 is GTSNPN, CDR2 SVGIG (reference sequence). The CDR3 DNA sequence: TGTGCCTGGACAGGGTCTGGAAACACCATGTATTTT. This sequence encodes CAWTGSGNTMYF.

In its sample, this clonotype was seen many times. The chain is built from TRBV7-3 and TRBJ2-7; TRBD1 might be the D (5 bases). CDR1 and CDR2 (germline): SGHTA, FQGTGA. Trimming removed 2 bases from V and 3 bases from J, with 11 bases in between. The CDR3 totals 14 residues. DNA for the CDR3: TGTGCCAGCAGCTTATCCCCCCAGGGCTACGAGCAGTACTTC. This encodes CASSLSPQGYEQYF. The entire variable domain, with the rest obtained from reference TRBV7-3 and TRBJ2-7, is as follows: GAGVSQTPSNKVTEKGKYVELRCDPISGHTALYWYRQSLGQGPEFLIYFQGTGAADDSGLPNDRFFAVRPEGSVSTLKIQRTERGDSAVYLCASSLSPQGYEQYFGPGTRLTVT.

In this sample, this clonotype turned up many times. This chain joins TRBV4-3 and TRBJ2-7; 11 nucleotides match TRBD2. The germline CDR1 and CDR2 sequences are LGHNA and YSLEER. This CDR3 comprises 17 residues. Unmatched junction bases numbered 9, after V lost 0 bases and J lost 5 bases. The CDR3 sequence: CASSQDSTGLAAHEQYF. The DNA for the CDR3 is TGCGCCAGCAGCCAAGATTCCACGGGACTAGCGGCCCACGAGCAGTACTTC.